The sequence of this TCR beta chain was determined in a study of yellow fever vaccine responses in identical twins. Overall study findings and caveats: Twins showed a vaccine T cell response that reportedly seemed partly convergent, partly personalized.

From the RT-PCR reads, TCRdb called clonotypes with MiXCR, one entry per CDR3 protein. In the table there are some 2,500 distinct CDR3 sequences, around 87% of which are singletons. Details on this clonotype: The target antigen is unknown.

In germline, CDR1 is SNHLY, CDR2 FYNNEI. This CDR3 has 18 amino acids. The V gene end was trimmed by 6 bases and the J gene end by 0 bases; junction bases not matched to a gene: 9. This TCR was sampled from a female donor who received the yellow fever vaccine. The V gene is TRBV2, the J gene TRBJ2-1; 12 positions match TRBD2. The sequencing here drew on T cells from blood (PBMCs), unsorted or a sorted subset (not recorded which), taken before or after yellow fever vaccination (not recorded which). The CDR3 DNA sequence: TGTGCCAGCAGAACCGGGACTAGCGGGTCATACTCCTACAATGAGCAGTTCTTC. Translating gives CASRTGTSGSYSYNEQFF.